The present T cell receptor beta chain was sequenced within a study of T cell responses to AZD1222 COVID-19 vaccine. Libraries were prepared by immunoSEQ multiplex PCR; TCRdb keeps only in-frame clonotypes and omits some of them. Among tens of thousands of clones listed, 85% to 90% were seen once. V lost 5 bases and J lost 6; bases outside the gene matches: 5. The length of the CDR3 is 13 residues. With regard to this clone: Its matching antigen is unknown.

Study findings and constraints: In the spike-specific TCR repertoire, nearly half reportedly target unmutated variant regions. Repertoires were collected only later (after the peak T cell response had occurred). It should be noted that donors were predominantly white British and more often female, and clonal diversity was possibly underestimated. Only a handful of AZD1222 recipients were seropositive at baseline.

V is TRBV12-3 or TRBV12-4 and J is TRBJ2-3, with 7 bases matching TRBD2. The clonotype was recovered from an adult who received the AZD1222 COVID-19 vaccine. The source material was peripheral blood, sampled 28 days after the second AZD1222 dose. CDR3 sequence reads: CASSRGEGDTQYF. The CDR3 nucleotides are TGTGCCAGCAGTCGGGGGGAGGGGGATACGCAGTATTTT.